The 16 T cell receptor beta chains below all came from one sample that was sequenced in a study of CD8 T cells in Susac syndrome (dated by TCRdb to between 2018 and 2020). The method was the immunoSEQ multiplex PCR assay. RNA was extracted using the RNeasy kit, and roughly 0.45 to 1 microgram was reverse transcribed with random hexamers. The public reads were run again by TCRdb, first through fastp at Q25 and then through MiXCR, and only productive beta chains were kept. Duplicate CDR3 protein sequences are folded into a single record with the most common DNA and genes. This sample gives roughly 150,000 distinct CDR3 sequences in total; approximately 95% of them show up just once. Of the sample, 0.18% falls within the top ten clones. Sequencing used CD8+ T cells from PBMCs. The source of these receptors is a human donor with Susac syndrome.

The V call is TRBV29-1, the J call TRBJ1-2; 9 bases match TRBD1. Germline lookup yields CDR1 SQVTM and CDR2 ANQGSEA. The trim removed 6 bases at V and 2 bases at J, leaving 4 bases unmatched. The CDR3 is made up of 13 amino acids. CDR3 in DNA: TGCAGCGTACCGGGACAGGGCAACTATGGCTACACCTTC. It translates to CSVPGQGNYGYTF. The variable domain in full, completed from reference TRBV29-1 and TRBJ1-2, reads SAVISQKPSRDICQRGTSLTIQCQVDSQVTMMFWYRQQPGQSLTLIATANQGSEATYESGFVIDKFPISRPNLTFSTLTVSNMSPEDSSIYLCSVPGQGNYGYTFGSGTRLTVV.

J is TRBJ2-7 and V is TRBV29-1; maybe TRBD2 (6 bases). The length of the CDR3 is 12 residues. Germline V CDR1 and CDR2: SQVTM, ANQGSEA. V gave up 5 bases and J gave up 1 base, with 9 bases separating them. This CDR3 reads CSVMRESYEQYF. Written as DNA, the CDR3 is TGCAGCGTTATGCGGGAATCCTACGAGCAGTACTTC.

CDR3 region: CASSQGVSGTYQYNEQFF. CDR3 sequence (DNA): TGCGCCAGCAGCCAAGGTGTTAGCGGGACTTATCAATACAATGAGCAGTTCTTC. The chain uses TRBV4-1 and TRBJ2-1, with 8 bases that match TRBD2. The V gene end was trimmed by 1 base and the J gene end by 4 bases; junction bases not matched to a gene: 12. Germline loops: CDR1 MGHRA, CDR2 YSYEKL. The CDR3 is made up of 18 amino acids.

The V call is TRBV12-3 or TRBV12-4, the J call TRBJ2-1; 7 bases align to TRBD2. After removal of 2 bases from V and 12 bases from J, the junction contained 4 bases not matched to a gene. The CDR3 runs 12 residues. DNA of the CDR3: TGTGCCAGCAGTTTATATAGGGAGGGGCAGTTCTTC. Its translation is CASSLYREGQFF.

This clonotype appeared a few times. The V and J genes are TRBV25-1 and TRBJ2-7; unclear D gene. The CDR3 runs to 11 residues. CDR1 MGHDK and CDR2 SYGVNS come from the germline V gene. V lost 6 bases and J lost 2, with 5 bases in between. As DNA, the CDR3 is TGTGCCAGCAGCGTTGCCTACGAGCAGTACTTC. Amino acids: CASSVAYEQYF.

The chain is built from TRBV11-2 and TRBJ2-7; D assignment may be TRBD1 or TRBD2 (5 bases each). V was trimmed by 5 bases and J by 0 bases, leaving 11 bases between them. Germline V gene sequence: CDR1 SGHAT, CDR2 FQNNGV. The CDR3 extends over 14 amino acids. The chain's CDR3 is CASSMSGSSYEQYF. The CDR3 DNA is TGTGCCAGCAGCATGTCAGGGAGCTCCTACGAGCAGTACTTC.

The J gene is TRBJ2-5, the V gene TRBV27, with 8 bases matching TRBD2. Per the germline V gene, CDR1 is MNHEY and CDR2 is SMNVEV (reference sequence). Unmatched junction bases numbered 6, after V lost 8 bases and J lost 4 bases. The CDR3 has 13 residues. CDR3: CASQTSVGETQYF. The CDR3 DNA follows: TGTGCCAGCCAGACTAGCGTTGGAGAGACCCAGTACTTC.

V usage is TRBV29-1 and J usage is TRBJ2-3; 10 bases fit TRBD2. This CDR3 has 14 residues. J gave up 1 base and V 3 bases, and 1 base lay outside the gene matches. Germline values: CDR1 SQVTM, CDR2 ANQGSEA. The CDR3 loop is CSVDGTSGTDTQYF. The CDR3 coding sequence is TGCAGCGTTGACGGGACTAGCGGCACAGATACGCAGTATTTT.

The chain joins TRBV4-1 to TRBJ1-1; D is uncertain. The length of the CDR3 is 17 residues. The V and J ends lost 0 bases and 1 base respectively, with 15 bases between them. CDR1 MGHRA and CDR2 YSYEKL come from the germline V gene. The CDR3: CASSQDSYGGQNTEAFF. CDR3 DNA sequence: TGCGCCAGCAGCCAAGATTCCTACGGAGGTCAGAACACTGAAGCTTTCTTT.

This clonotype occurred once. The chain uses TRBV9 and TRBJ1-2; the D is unclear. Looked up from germline, CDR1 is SGDLS and CDR2 is YYNGEE. CDR3 size: 13 residues. Trimming left V 0 bases short and J 8 bases short, with 11 bases between. In nucleotides, the CDR3 is TGTGCCAGCAGCGTAGGAGGTAGAGGGGGCTACACCTTC. Protein: CASSVGGRGGYTF.

This chain links TRBV20-1 with TRBJ2-2, with D possibly TRBD2 on 5 matching bases. CDR3 length equals 13 residues. Trimming took off 5 bases at V and 5 bases at J, with 12 bases between the two ends. Germline assignment: CDR1 DFQATT and CDR2 SNEGSKA (reference sequence). CDR3 protein: CSAHWSGTGELFF. Written as DNA, the CDR3 is TGCAGTGCTCATTGGTCGGGGACCGGGGAGCTGTTTTTT.

This rearrangement joins TRBV24-1 to TRBJ2-1, with D possibly TRBD2 on 6 matching bases. Trimming removed 7 bases from V and 6 bases from J, with 12 bases in between. The CDR3 is 13 residues long. Germline values: CDR1 KGHDR, CDR2 SFDVKD. This CDR3 reads CATSDGGINEQFF. The DNA for the CDR3 is TGTGCCACCAGCGACGGAGGGATCAATGAGCAGTTCTTC.

This chain connects TRBV14 to TRBJ1-2; D call uncertain. The ends were cut back, 0 bases at V and 0 bases at J, with 5 bases in the middle. Germline assignment: CDR1 SGHDN and CDR2 FVKESK. The CDR3 has 14 amino acids. The CDR3 loop reads CASSQDRANYGYTF. DNA of the CDR3: TGTGCCAGCAGCCAAGACAGAGCTAACTATGGCTACACCTTC.

The V call is TRBV28, the J call TRBJ2-3; no clear D gene. In germline, CDR1 is MDHEN, CDR2 SYDVKM. This CDR3 is 14 amino acids long. Trimming cost V 3 bases and J 2 bases, with 9 bases left between them. CDR3 sequence reads: CASSFAPSTDTQYF. The CDR3 DNA reads TGTGCCAGCAGTTTTGCTCCATCCACAGATACGCAGTATTTT. Using reference TRBV28 and TRBJ2-3 for the parts outside the CDR3, the full variable domain is DVKVTQSSRYLVKRTGEKVFLECVQDMDHENMFWYRQDPGLGLRLIYFSYDVKMKEKGDIPEGYSVSREKKERFSLILESASTNQTSMYLCASSFAPSTDTQYFGPGTRLTVL.

V usage is TRBV28 and J usage is TRBJ2-1; 13 bases match TRBD2. There are 16 residues in the CDR3. V lost 8 bases to trimming and J lost 4 bases; unmatched junction nucleotides: 8. Germline V lookup: CDR1 MDHEN, CDR2 SYDVKM. Written as DNA, the CDR3 is TGTGCCAGCTCACCGGGACTAGCGGGAATATACAATGAGCAGTTCTTC. This translates into CASSPGLAGIYNEQFF. Full variable domain (remainder filled in from reference TRBV28 and TRBJ2-1): DVKVTQSSRYLVKRTGEKVFLECVQDMDHENMFWYRQDPGLGLRLIYFSYDVKMKEKGDIPEGYSVSREKKERFSLILESASTNQTSMYLCASSPGLAGIYNEQFFGPGTRLTVL.

This clonotype has just one count. The CDR3 is CASSFEGVAYEQYF. The CDR3 region has the DNA TGTGCCAGCAGTTTTGAGGGGGTTGCCTACGAGCAGTACTTC. The rearrangement links TRBV28 to TRBJ2-7; TRBD1 might be the D (6 bases). This CDR3 contains 14 residues. CDR1 is MDHEN and CDR2 is SYDVKM in the germline V gene. Trimming shortened V by 3 bases and J by 2 bases, and 11 bases separated the two germline ends.